This TCR beta chain was sequenced during a study of response to subunit inactivated influenza vaccine. Only a few counts were recorded for this clonotype. With 6 bases clipped from V and 2 bases from J, the junction kept 4 bases outside the gene matches. This CDR3 is 15 amino acids long. Germline CDR1 reads MNHEY; CDR2 reads SVGEGT. MiXCR, applied by TCRdb to the RT-PCR reads, yields one record per CDR3 protein. In the table there are more than 600,000 distinct CDR3 sequences, less than 20% of which are singletons. This receptor was obtained from a man aged 45-60 years who received an inactivated influenza vaccine. The J gene is TRBJ2-2, the V gene TRBV6-2 or TRBV6-3; TRBD1 matches at 9 bases. The specimen comprised PBMCs from blood, sampled 5 days after vaccination. CDR3 sequence: CASRQGARNTGELFF. The CDR3 DNA reads TGTGCCAGCAGACAGGGGGCGCGTAACACCGGGGAGCTGTTTTTT.